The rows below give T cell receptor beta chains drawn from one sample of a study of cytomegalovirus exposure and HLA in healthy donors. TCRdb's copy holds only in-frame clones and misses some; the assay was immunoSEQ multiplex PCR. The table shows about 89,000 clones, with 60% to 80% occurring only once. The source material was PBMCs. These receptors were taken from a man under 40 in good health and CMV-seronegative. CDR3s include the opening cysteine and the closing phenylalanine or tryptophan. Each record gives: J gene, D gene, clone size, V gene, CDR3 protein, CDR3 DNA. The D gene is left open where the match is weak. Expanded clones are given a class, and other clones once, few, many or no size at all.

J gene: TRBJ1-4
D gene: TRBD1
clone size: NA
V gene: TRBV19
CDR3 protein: CASSLGTATNEKLFF
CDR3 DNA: TGTGCCAGTAGTCTCGGGACAGCAACTAATGAAAAACTGTTTTTT

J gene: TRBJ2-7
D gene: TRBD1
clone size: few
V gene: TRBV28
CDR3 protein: CASTAGTGRYEQYF
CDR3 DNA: TGTGCCAGCACCGCGGGGACAGGGCGCTACGAGCAGTACTTC

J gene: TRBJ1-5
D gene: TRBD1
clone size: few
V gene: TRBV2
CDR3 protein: CASRTGNIHNQPQHF
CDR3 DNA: TGTGCCAGCCGGACAGGGAACATCCACAATCAGCCCCAGCATTTT

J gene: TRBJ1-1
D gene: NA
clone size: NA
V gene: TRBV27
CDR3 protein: CASSYIPGQNTEAFF
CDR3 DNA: TGTGCCAGCAGTTATATCCCGGGACAGAACACTGAAGCTTTCTTT

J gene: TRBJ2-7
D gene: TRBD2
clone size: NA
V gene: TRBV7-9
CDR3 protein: CASSLGGSRSSEQYF
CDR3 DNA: TGTGCCAGCAGCTTAGGCGGGAGCCGAAGTTCCGAGCAGTACTTC

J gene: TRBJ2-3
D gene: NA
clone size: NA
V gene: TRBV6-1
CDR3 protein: CASSEPGVTDTQYF
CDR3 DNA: TGTGCCAGCAGTGAACCGGGTGTCACAGATACGCAGTATTTT

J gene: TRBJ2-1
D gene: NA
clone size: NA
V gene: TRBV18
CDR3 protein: CASSRDSLSYNEQFF
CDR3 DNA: TGTGCCAGCTCACGTGACAGTCTCTCCTACAATGAGCAGTTCTTC

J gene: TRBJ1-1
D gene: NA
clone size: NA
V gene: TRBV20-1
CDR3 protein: CSAASDLEAFF
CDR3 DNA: TGCAGTGCGGCCAGCGACCTTGAAGCTTTCTTT

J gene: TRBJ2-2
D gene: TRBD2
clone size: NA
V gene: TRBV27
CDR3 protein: CASRLAGGNTGELFF
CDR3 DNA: TGTGCCAGCAGACTAGCGGGAGGGAACACCGGGGAGCTGTTTTTT

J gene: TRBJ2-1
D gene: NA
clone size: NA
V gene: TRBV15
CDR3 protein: CATSRDHDREQFF
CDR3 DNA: TGTGCCACCAGCAGAGATCACGACAGAGAGCAGTTCTTC

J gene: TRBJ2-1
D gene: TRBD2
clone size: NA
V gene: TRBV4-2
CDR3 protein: CASSQDLSGGRNVEQFF
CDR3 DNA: TGTGCCAGCAGCCAAGATTTATCCGGCGGGAGAAATGTTGAGCAGTTCTTC

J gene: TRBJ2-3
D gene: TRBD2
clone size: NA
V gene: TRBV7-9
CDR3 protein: CASSLGTSGGAGTDTQYF
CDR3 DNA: TGTGCCAGCAGCTTAGGGACTAGCGGGGGGGCCGGCACAGATACGCAGTATTTT

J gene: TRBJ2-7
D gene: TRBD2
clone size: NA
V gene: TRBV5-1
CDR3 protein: CASSLESGSFAAYEQYF
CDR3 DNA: TGCGCCAGCAGCTTGGAAAGCGGGAGTTTCGCTGCGTACGAGCAGTACTTC

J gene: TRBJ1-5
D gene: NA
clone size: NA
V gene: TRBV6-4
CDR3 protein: CASSERANENQPQHF
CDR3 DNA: TGTGCCAGCAGTGAGAGGGCGAACGAGAATCAGCCCCAGCATTTT

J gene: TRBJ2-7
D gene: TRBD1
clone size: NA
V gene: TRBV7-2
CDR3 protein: CASRNRGRTYEQYF
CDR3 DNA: TGTGCCAGCAGGAACAGGGGGCGAACCTACGAGCAGTACTTC

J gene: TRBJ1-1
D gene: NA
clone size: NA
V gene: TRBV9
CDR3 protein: CASGREYNTEAFF
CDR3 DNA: TGTGCCAGCGGCCGGGAATATAACACTGAAGCTTTCTTT

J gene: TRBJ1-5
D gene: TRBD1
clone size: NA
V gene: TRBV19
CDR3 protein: CASSMVRTGNNQPQHF
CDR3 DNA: TGTGCCAGTAGTATGGTTCGGACAGGCAACAATCAGCCCCAGCATTTT

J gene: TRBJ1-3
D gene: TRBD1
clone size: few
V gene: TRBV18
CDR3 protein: CASSWDSLGNTIYF
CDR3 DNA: TGTGCCAGCTCGTGGGACAGCCTGGGAAACACCATATATTTT

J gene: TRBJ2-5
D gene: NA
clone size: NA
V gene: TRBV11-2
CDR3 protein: CASSLDRRGLETQYF
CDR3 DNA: TGTGCCAGCAGCTTAGATCGGCGGGGTTTGGAGACCCAGTACTTC

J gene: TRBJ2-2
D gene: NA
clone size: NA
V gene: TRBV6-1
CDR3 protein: CASSEALALTNTGELFF
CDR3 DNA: TGTGCCAGCAGTGAAGCTCTGGCACTAACGAACACCGGGGAGCTGTTTTTT

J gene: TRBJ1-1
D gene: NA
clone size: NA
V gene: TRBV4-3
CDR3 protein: CASSQVGDTEAFF
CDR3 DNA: TGCGCCAGCAGCCAAGTAGGGGACACTGAAGCTTTCTTT

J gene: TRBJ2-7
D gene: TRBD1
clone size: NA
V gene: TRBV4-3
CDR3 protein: CASSQTLSRTGSPYEQYF
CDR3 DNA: TGCGCCAGCAGCCAAACTTTATCTCGGACAGGGAGTCCCTACGAGCAGTACTTC

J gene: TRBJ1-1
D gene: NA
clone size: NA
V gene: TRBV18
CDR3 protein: CASSPLRGTTEAFF
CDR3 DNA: TGTGCCAGCTCACCTCTAAGGGGGACCACTGAAGCTTTCTTT

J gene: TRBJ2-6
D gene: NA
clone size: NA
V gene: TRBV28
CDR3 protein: CASSSLRSGISGANVLTF
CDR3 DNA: TGTGCCAGCAGTTCCCTCCGCTCCGGTATCTCTGGGGCCAACGTCCTGACTTTC

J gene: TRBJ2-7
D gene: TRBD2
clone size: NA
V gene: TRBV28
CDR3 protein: CASSLGGLDLYEQYF
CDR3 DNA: TGTGCCAGCAGTTTAGGGGGACTAGACCTCTACGAGCAGTACTTC

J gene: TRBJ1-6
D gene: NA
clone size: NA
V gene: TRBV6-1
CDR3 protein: CASSGGLGSYNSPLHF
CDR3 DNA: TGTGCCAGCAGTGGAGGGTTGGGCTCCTATAATTCACCCCTCCACTTT

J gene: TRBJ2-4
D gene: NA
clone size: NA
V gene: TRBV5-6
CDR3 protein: CASSQQWGETNGIQYF
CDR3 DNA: TGTGCCAGCAGCCAACAATGGGGGGAAACCAACGGCATTCAGTACTTC

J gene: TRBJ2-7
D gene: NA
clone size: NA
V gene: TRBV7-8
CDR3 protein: CASSLILPSYEQYF
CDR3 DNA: TGTGCCAGCAGCTTAATACTTCCGAGCTACGAGCAGTACTTC

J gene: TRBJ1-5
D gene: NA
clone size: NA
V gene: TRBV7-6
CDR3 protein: CASSLFGGGQPQHF
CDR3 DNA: TGTGCCAGCAGCTTATTTGGGGGCGGTCAGCCCCAGCATTTT

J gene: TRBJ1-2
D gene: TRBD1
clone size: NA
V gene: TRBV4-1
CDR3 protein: CASSQGKRTGFMDGYTF
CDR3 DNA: TGCGCCAGCAGCCAAGGGAAACGGACAGGGTTTATGGATGGCTACACCTTC

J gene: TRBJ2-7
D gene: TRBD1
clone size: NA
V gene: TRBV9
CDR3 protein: CASSAGTGPYEQYF
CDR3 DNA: TGTGCCAGCAGCGCCGGGACAGGGCCCTACGAGCAGTACTTC

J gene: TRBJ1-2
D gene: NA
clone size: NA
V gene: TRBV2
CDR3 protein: CASRRPTPSDGGYTF
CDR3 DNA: TGTGCCAGCAGACGGCCGACTCCGTCTGATGGGGGCTACACCTTC

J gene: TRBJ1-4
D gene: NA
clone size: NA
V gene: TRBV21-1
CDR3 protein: CASSKDDRGLSSTNEKLFF
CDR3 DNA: TGTGCCAGCAGCAAAGATGACAGGGGGCTTTCATCAACTAATGAAAAACTGTTTTTT

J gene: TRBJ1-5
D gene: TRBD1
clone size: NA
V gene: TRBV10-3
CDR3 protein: CAISEFDRVSNQPQHF
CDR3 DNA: TGTGCCATCAGTGAGTTTGACAGGGTGAGCAATCAGCCCCAGCATTTT

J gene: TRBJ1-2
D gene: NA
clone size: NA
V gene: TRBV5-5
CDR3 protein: CASSIDPQANYGYTF
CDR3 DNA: TGTGCCAGCAGCATCGACCCCCAGGCTAACTATGGCTACACCTTC

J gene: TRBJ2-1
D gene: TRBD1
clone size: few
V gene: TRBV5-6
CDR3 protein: CASSLVSGTGGNEQFF
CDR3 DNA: TGTGCCAGCAGCTTGGTTTCCGGGACAGGGGGGAATGAGCAGTTCTTC

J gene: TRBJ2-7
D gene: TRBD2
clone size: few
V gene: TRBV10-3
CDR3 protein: CAITPGLEVSEQYF
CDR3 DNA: TGTGCCATCACCCCGGGACTAGAGGTTTCCGAGCAGTACTTC

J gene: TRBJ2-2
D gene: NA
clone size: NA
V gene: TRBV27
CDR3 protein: CASTNERVHGELFF
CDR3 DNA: TGTGCCAGCACTAATGAGAGGGTTCACGGGGAGCTGTTTTTT

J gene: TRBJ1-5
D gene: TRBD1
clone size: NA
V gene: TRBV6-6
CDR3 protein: CASSFLRAGGGQPQHF
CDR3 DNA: TGTGCCAGCAGTTTCCTGAGGGCAGGGGGTGGTCAGCCCCAGCATTTT

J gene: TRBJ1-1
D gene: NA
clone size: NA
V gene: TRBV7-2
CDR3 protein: CASSLAQGYTEAFF
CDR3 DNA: TGTGCCAGCAGCTTAGCGCAGGGGTACACTGAAGCTTTCTTT

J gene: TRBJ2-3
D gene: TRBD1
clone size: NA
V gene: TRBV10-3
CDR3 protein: CAIRGTGRVDTQYF
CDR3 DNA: TGTGCCATCAGGGGGACAGGGAGAGTCGATACGCAGTATTTT

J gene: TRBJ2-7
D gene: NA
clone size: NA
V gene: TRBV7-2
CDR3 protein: CASSFIDRIYEQYF
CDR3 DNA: TGTGCCAGCAGCTTTATCGACAGGATCTACGAGCAGTACTTC

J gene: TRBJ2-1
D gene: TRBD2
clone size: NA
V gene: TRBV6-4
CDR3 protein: CASRPGTSGVDEQFF
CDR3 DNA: TGTGCCAGCAGACCCGGGACTAGCGGTGTTGATGAGCAGTTCTTC

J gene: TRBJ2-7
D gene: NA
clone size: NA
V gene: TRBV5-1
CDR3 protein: CASSFGDTYEQYF
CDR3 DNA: TGCGCCAGCAGCTTCGGGGATACCTACGAGCAGTACTTC

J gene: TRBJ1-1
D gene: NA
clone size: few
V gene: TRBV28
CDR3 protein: CASSSLGQQSTEAFF
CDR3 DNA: TGTGCCAGCAGTTCGCTCGGACAGCAGAGCACTGAAGCTTTCTTT

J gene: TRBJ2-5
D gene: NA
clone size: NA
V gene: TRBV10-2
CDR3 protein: CASSESRARETQYF
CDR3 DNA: TGCGCCAGCAGTGAGTCGCGGGCACGGGAGACCCAGTACTTC

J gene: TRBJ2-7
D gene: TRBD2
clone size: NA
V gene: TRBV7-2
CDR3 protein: CASSFDLTSGGAYEQYF
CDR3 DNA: TGTGCCAGCAGCTTCGACCTTACTAGCGGGGGGGCCTACGAGCAGTACTTC

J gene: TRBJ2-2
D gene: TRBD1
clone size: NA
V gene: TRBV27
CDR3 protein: CASSLSAQGLYTGELFF
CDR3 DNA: TGTGCCAGCAGTTTATCGGCACAGGGGCTTTACACCGGGGAGCTGTTTTTT

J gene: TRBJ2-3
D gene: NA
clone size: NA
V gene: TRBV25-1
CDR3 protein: CASSHQGPDTQYF
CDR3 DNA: TGTGCCAGCTCCCACCAGGGCCCAGATACGCAGTATTTT

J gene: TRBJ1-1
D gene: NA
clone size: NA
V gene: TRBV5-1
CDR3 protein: CASSLASGTEAFF
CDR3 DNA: TGCGCCAGCAGCTTGGCCTCGGGAACTGAAGCTTTCTTT

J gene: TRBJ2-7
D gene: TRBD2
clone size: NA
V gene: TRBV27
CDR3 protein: CASSLLAGMGYEQYF
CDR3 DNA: TGTGCCAGCAGTTTACTAGCGGGAATGGGGTACGAGCAGTACTTC

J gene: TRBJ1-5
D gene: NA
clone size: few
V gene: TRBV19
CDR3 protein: CASSIMGPQPQHF
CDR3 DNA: TGTGCCAGTAGTATTATGGGGCCTCAGCCCCAGCATTTT

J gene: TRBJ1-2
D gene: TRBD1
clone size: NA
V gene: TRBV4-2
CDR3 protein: CASSPGIGQEVGYGYTF
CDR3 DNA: TGTGCCAGCAGCCCGGGGATAGGACAGGAGGTAGGCTATGGCTACACCTTC

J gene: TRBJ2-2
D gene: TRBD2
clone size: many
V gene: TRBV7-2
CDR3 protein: CASSWGLVSTGELFF
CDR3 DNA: TGTGCCAGCAGCTGGGGACTAGTTTCCACCGGGGAGCTGTTTTTT